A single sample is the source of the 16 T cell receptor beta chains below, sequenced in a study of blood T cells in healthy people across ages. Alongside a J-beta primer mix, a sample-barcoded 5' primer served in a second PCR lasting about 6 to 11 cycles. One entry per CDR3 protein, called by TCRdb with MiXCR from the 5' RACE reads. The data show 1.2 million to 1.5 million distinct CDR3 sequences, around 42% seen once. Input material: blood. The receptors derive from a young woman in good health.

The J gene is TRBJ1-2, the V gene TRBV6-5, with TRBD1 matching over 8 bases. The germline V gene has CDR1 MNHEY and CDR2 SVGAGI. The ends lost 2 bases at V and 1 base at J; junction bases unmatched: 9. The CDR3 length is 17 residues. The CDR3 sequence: CASSYNQGARLNYGYTF. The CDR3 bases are TGTGCCAGCAGTTACAACCAGGGGGCCCGCCTTAACTATGGCTACACCTTC.

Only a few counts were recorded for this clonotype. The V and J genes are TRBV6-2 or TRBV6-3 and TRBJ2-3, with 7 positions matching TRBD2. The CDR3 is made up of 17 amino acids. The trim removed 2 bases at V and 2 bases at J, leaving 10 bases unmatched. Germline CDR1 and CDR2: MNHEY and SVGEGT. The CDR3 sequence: CASSYDDLAEDTDTQYF. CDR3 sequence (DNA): TGTGCCAGCAGTTACGATGACCTAGCGGAGGACACAGATACGCAGTATTTT.

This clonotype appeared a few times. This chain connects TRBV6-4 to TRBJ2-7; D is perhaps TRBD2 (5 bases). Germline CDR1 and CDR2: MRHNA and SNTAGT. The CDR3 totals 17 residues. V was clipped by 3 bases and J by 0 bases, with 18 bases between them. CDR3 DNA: TGTGCCAGCAGTGAGGTACCGCTAGCCCCCCTCTCCTACGAGCAGTACTTC. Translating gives CASSEVPLAPLSYEQYF.

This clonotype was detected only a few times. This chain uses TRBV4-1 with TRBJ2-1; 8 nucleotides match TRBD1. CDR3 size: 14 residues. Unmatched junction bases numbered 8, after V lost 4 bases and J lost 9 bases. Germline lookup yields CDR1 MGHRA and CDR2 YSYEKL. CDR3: CASSPEAGGGEQFF. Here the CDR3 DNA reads TGCGCCAGCAGCCCCGAGGCAGGGGGCGGTGAGCAGTTCTTC.

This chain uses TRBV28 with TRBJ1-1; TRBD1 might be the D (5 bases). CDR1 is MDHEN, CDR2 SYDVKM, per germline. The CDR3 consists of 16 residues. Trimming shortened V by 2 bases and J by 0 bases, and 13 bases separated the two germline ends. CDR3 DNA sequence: TGTGCCAGCAGTTTACGGTTTGGGGGATTGAACACTGAAGCTTTCTTT. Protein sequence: CASSLRFGGLNTEAFF.

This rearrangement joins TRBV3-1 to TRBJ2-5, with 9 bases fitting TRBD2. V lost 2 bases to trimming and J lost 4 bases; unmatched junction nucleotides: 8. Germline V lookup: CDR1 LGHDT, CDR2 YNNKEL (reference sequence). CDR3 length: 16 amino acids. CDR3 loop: CASSQLSGGRGETQYF. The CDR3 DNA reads TGTGCCAGCAGCCAATTAAGCGGGGGGCGAGGAGAGACCCAGTACTTC.

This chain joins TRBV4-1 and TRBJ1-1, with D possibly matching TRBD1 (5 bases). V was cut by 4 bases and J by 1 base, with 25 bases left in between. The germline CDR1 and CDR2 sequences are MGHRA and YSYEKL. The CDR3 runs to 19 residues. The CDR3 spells CASSPRRVGRAGRNTEAFF. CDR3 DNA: TGCGCCAGCAGCCCAAGAAGGGTCGGCAGGGCTGGAAGGAACACTGAAGCTTTCTTT.

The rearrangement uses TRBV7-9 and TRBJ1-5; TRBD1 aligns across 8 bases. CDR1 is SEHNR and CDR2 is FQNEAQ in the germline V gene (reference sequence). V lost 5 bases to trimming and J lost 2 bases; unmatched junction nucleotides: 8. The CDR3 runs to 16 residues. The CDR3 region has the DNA TGTGCCAGCAGCCCCAACCAGGGACAGGGCAATCAGCCCCAGCATTTT. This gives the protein CASSPNQGQGNQPQHF.

The DNA for the CDR3 is TGCAGTGCTTGTAAGGCTACGGGGGACAATGAGCAGTTCTTC. Translating gives CSACKATGDNEQFF. The J gene is TRBJ2-1, the V gene TRBV20-1; possibly TRBD2 for D (6 bases). This CDR3 region has 14 residues. Germline CDR1 and CDR2: DFQATT and SNEGSKA (reference sequence). The V end was cut by 5 bases, the J end by 5 bases, with 16 bases between.

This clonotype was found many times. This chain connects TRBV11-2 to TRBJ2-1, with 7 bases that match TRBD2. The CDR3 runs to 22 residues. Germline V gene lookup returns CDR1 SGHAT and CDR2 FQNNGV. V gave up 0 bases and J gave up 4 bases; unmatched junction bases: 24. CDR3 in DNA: TGTGCCAGCAGCTTAGATCAGATTCTTTTTGTGGGCGGGAGTAGGAGTTACAATGAGCAGTTCTTC. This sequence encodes CASSLDQILFVGGSRSYNEQFF.

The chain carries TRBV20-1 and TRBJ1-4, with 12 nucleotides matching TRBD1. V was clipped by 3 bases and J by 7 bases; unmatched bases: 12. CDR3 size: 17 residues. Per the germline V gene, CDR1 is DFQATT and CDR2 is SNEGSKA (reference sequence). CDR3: CSARIGTGGIPGEKLFF. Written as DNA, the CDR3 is TGCAGTGCTAGGATTGGGACAGGGGGCATACCAGGTGAAAAACTGTTTTTT.

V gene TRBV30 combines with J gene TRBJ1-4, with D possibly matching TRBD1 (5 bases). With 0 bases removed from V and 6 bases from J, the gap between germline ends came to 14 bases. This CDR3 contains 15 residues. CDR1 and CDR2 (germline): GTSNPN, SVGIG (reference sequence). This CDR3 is CAWSVRGRVHEKLFF. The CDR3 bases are TGTGCCTGGAGTGTACGTGGCAGGGTGCATGAAAAACTGTTTTTT. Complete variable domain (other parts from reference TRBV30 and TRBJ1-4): SQTIHQWPATLVQPVGSPLSLECTVEGTSNPNLYWYRQAAGRGLQLLFYSVGIGQISSEVPQNLSASRPQDRQFILSSKKLLLSDSGFYLCAWSVRGRVHEKLFFGSGTQLSVL.

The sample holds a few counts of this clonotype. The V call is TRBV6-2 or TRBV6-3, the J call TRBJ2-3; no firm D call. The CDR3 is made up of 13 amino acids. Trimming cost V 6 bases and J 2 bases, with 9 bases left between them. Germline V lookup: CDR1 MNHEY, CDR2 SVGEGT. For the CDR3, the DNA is TGTGCCAGCAGGGCGTGGAACACAGATACGCAGTATTTT. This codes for CASRAWNTDTQYF.

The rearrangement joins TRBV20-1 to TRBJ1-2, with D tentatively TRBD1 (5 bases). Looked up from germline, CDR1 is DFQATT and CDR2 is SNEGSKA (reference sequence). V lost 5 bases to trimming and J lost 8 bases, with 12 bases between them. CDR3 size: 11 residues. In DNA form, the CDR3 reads TGCAGTGCTGATGACAGTGTAGGCTACACCTTC. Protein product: CSADDSVGYTF.

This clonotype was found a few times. The CDR3 is CATKDRNLDYSTDTQYF. CDR3 nucleotides: TGTGCCACCAAGGACAGAAACCTCGATTATTCCACAGATACGCAGTATTTT. This chain uses TRBV27 with TRBJ2-3; D possibly corresponds to TRBD1 (6 bases). This CDR3 is built from 17 residues. Germline V gives CDR1 MNHEY, CDR2 SMNVEV (reference sequence). The V and J ends lost 10 bases and 2 bases respectively, with 25 bases between them.

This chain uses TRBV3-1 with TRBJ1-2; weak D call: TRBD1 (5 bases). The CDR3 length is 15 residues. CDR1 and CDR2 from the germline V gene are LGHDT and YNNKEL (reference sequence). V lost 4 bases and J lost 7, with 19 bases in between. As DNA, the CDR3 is TGTGCCAGCAGCCCAGAAAGACAGTCCCGTGGTGGCTACACCTTC. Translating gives CASSPERQSRGGYTF.